Presented here are 14 T cell receptor beta chains from one specimen sequenced in a study of T cells in Graves' hyperthyroidism and ophthalmopathy (dated 2019 in TCRdb). Library preparation employed multiplex PCR. The sequencer listed for this sample is Illumina HiSeq 2000. The TCR beta CDR3 regions were amplified from the RNA transcripts. For the first round of RT-PCR on the TCR CDR3, the HTBI primer set was used together with the Qiagen OneStep RT-PCR kit. TCRdb trimmed public reads at Q25 via fastp, called clones via MiXCR and kept in-frame beta chains. One record per CDR3 amino acid sequence lists the most common genes and DNA. The sample table shows some 320,000 distinct CDR3 sequences, and about an eighth are seen once. 30% to 40% of the sample comes from the top ten. Sequencing was performed on blood. The receptors were sampled from a woman in her forties with Graves' ophthalmopathy.

The J gene is TRBJ1-4, the V gene TRBV20-1; the D is unclear. CDR3 length: 16 amino acids. From germline, CDR1 is DFQATT and CDR2 SNEGSKA (reference sequence). V was clipped by 1 base and J by 2 bases, with 14 bases between them. CDR3 bases: TGCAGTGCTAGAGTCCTGGACCGGAGGACTAATGAAAAACTGTTTTTT. Translation gives CSARVLDRRTNEKLFF.

This clonotype was seen many times. V and J are TRBV27 and TRBJ1-1; 9 nucleotides agree with TRBD1. From germline, CDR1 is MNHEY and CDR2 SMNVEV (reference sequence). The V gene end was trimmed by 2 bases and the J gene end by 4 bases; junction bases not matched to a gene: 5. There are 15 residues in the CDR3. Written as DNA, the CDR3 is TGTGCCAGCAGTTTAACAGGGGGCGGAGGCACTGAAGCTTTCTTT. Translation: CASSLTGGGGTEAFF.

This clonotype showed up just a few times. The rearrangement uses TRBV10-1 and TRBJ2-1, with a weak D call TRBD1 (6 bases). The CDR3 consists of 15 residues. Germline-derived CDR1 and CDR2 are WNHNN and SYGVQD (reference sequence). V was clipped by 8 bases and J by 7 bases, with 21 bases between them. Here the CDR3 DNA reads TGCGCCAGCTCTCTCGCAGGGCACCAGGGGAATGAGCAGTTCTTC. It translates to CASSLAGHQGNEQFF.

The chain couples TRBV9 to TRBJ2-6; 7 nucleotides line up with TRBD1. V gave up 0 bases and J gave up 1 base; unmatched junction bases: 4. The CDR3 extends over 17 amino acids. Germline lookup yields CDR1 SGDLS and CDR2 YYNGEE. CDR3 DNA: TGTGCCAGCAGCGTAGGGGGACAGAGTTCTGGGGCCAACGTCCTGACTTTC. Its protein is CASSVGGQSSGANVLTF.

This clonotype was seen at least ten times. The chain combines TRBV5-1 with TRBJ1-1; D not resolved. V was clipped by 4 bases and J by 2 bases, with 12 bases between them. Germline CDR1 and CDR2: SGHRS and YFSETQ. The length of the CDR3 is 14 residues. CDR3 in amino acids: CASSPGLYNTEAFF. CDR3 coding DNA: TGCGCCAGCAGCCCGGGCCTCTATAACACTGAAGCTTTCTTT.

This chain links TRBV3-1 with TRBJ2-7; 8 bases fit TRBD2. Germline CDR1 and CDR2: LGHDT and YNNKEL (reference sequence). Losses at the gene ends were 5 bases for V and 5 bases for J; bases not matched to a gene: 11. This CDR3 spans 15 amino acids. In nucleotides, the CDR3 is TGTGCCAGCAGCTCTCTGCGGGGGGCGGTCCACGAGCAGTACTTC. The encoded protein is CASSSLRGAVHEQYF.

This clonotype has ten or more counts. The CDR3 DNA is TGTGCCAGCAGTGCCCTTAGCGGGGGGGCCGCGAGGAATGAGCAGTTCTTC. Translation gives CASSALSGGAARNEQFF. The chain links TRBV6-1 to TRBJ2-1; 11 bases match TRBD2. The length of the CDR3 is 17 residues. Germline assignment: CDR1 MNHNS and CDR2 SASEGT. Unmatched junction bases numbered 12, after V lost 4 bases and J lost 7 bases.

The genes are TRBV20-1 and TRBJ2-5; D not resolved. This CDR3 region has 13 residues. Germline lookup yields CDR1 DFQATT and CDR2 SNEGSKA (reference sequence). The V and J ends lost 3 bases and 5 bases respectively, with 13 bases between them. CDR3 residues: CSASLGRLETQYF. CDR3 DNA: TGCAGTGCTAGCCTCGGACGCCTCGAGACCCAGTACTTC.

This clonotype was found a few times. DNA of the CDR3: TGTGCCAGCAGAGCTAGCGGGGTGGGCGGGGAGCTGTTTTTT. It yields the protein CASRASGVGGELFF. This chain uses TRBV7-2 with TRBJ2-2; 9 bases line up with TRBD2. This CDR3 has 14 residues. Germline CDR1 is SGHTA and CDR2 is FQGNSA. The trim removed 6 bases at V and 7 bases at J, leaving 6 bases unmatched. The entire variable domain, with the rest obtained from reference TRBV7-2 and TRBJ2-2, is as follows: GAGVSQSPSNKVTEKGKDVELRCDPISGHTALYWYRQSLGQGLEFLIYFQGNSAPDKSGLPSDRFSAERTGGSVSTLTIQRTQQEDSAVYLCASRASGVGGELFFGEGSRLTVL.

This clonotype was counted many times. The DNA for the CDR3 is TGTGCCAGCAGCCAACTGTTTGGGCCCCAGCATTTT. Protein: CASSQLFGPQHF. This chain connects TRBV14 to TRBJ1-5; D ambiguous. Trimming removed 2 bases at V and 9 bases at J, with 8 bases between. The germline CDR1 and CDR2 sequences are SGHDN and FVKESK. The CDR3 extends over 12 amino acids. Full variable domain (rest looked up from reference TRBV14 and TRBJ1-5): EAGVTQFPSHSVIEKGQTVTLRCDPISGHDNLYWYRRVMGKEIKFLLHFVKESKQDESGMPNNRFLAERTGGTYSTLKVQPAELEDSGVYFCASSQLFGPQHFGDGTRLSIL.

This clonotype appeared many times. The V gene is TRBV7-2, the J gene TRBJ2-3; tentatively, D is TRBD1 or TRBD2 (6 bases each). The CDR3 covers 18 residues. CDR1 is SGHTA, CDR2 FQGNSA, per germline. V was pared by 1 base and J by 9 bases, with 26 bases between. The CDR3 region has the DNA TGTGCCAGCAGCTTAGGGTGGGAGGACAGCACAGATATTTCGACGCAGTATTTT. This encodes CASSLGWEDSTDISTQYF. The entire variable domain, with the rest obtained from reference TRBV7-2 and TRBJ2-3, is as follows: GAGVSQSPSNKVTEKGKDVELRCDPISGHTALYWYRQSLGQGLEFLIYFQGNSAPDKSGLPSDRFSAERTGGSVSTLTIQRTQQEDSAVYLCASSLGWEDSTDISTQYFGPGTRLTVL.

To note about this clonotype: With a much larger clone just one base away, this may be a read error. The CDR3: CASSYSSWALIAVGGYTF. CDR3 bases: TGTGCCAGCAGTTACTCGAGCTGGGCCCTTATAGCAGTTGGTGGCTACACCTTC. The chain combines TRBV6-6 with TRBJ1-2; D gene ambiguous. The ends were cut back, 0 bases at V and 7 bases at J, with 24 bases in the middle. The germline V gene encodes CDR1 MNHNY and CDR2 SVGAGI (reference sequence). The CDR3 sequence is 18 residues long.

This clonotype was observed at least ten times. The chain has TRBV7-2 and TRBJ2-2; TRBD2 matches at 10 bases. With V trimmed by 5 bases and J by 7 bases, 13 bases remained unmatched. CDR1 is SGHTA, CDR2 FQGNSA, per germline. The CDR3 length is 17 residues. CDR3 DNA: TGTGCCAGCAGCCCCTCGGGAGCGGGAGGGCCAATCGGGGAGCTGTTTTTT. Amino acid sequence: CASSPSGAGGPIGELFF.

CDR3 protein: CASSGRTTGELFF. CDR3 bases: TGTGCCAGCAGCGGGCGTACCACCGGGGAGCTGTTTTTT. The V and J genes are TRBV9 and TRBJ2-2; D remains ambiguous. Deletions cut 3 bases from V and 4 bases from J, with 7 bases between. CDR3 length: 13 residues. Germline V gene sequence: CDR1 SGDLS, CDR2 YYNGEE.